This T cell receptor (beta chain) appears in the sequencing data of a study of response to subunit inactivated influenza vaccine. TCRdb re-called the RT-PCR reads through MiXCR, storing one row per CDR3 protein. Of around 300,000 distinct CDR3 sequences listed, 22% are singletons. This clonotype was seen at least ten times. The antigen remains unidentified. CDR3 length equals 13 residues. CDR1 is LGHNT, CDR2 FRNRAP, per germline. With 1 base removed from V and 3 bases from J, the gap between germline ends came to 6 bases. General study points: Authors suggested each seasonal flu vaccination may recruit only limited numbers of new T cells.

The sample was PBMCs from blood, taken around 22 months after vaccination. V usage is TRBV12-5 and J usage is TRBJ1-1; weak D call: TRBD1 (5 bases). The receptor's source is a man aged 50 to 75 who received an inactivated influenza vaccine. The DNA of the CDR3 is TGTGCTAGTGGTTTGGGGGGGTACACTGAAGCTTTCTTT. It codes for CASGLGGYTEAFF.